The clone carrying this T cell receptor (beta chain) was detected many times. Antigen: not known. This sample stems from a study of T cells in Graves' hyperthyroidism and ophthalmopathy. Across the study: Any treatment followed the collection of peripheral blood at initial diagnosis.

The CDR3 regions of TCR beta were amplified from RNA transcripts. With the HTBI primer set, the TCR CDR3 went through a first round of RT-PCR. TCRdb called the multiplex PCR reads again in MiXCR, with one record for every CDR3 protein. This sample has some 720,000 distinct CDR3 sequences; 16% occur once, and the top ten carry over 7.5%. Study-wide points: Among clonotypes expanded in thyroid above 0.001, most were also found in blood.

V lost 0 bases, J lost 0 bases, and 13 bases lay in between. The CDR3 extends over 16 amino acids. Looked up from germline, CDR1 is SGHKS and CDR2 is YYEKEE (reference sequence). This sequence joins TRBV5-5 and TRBJ2-7; perhaps TRBD1 as D (6 bases). Specimen: blood. This receptor was identified in a man in his late teens or twenties with Graves' hyperthyroidism. CDR3: CASSLDPGTLSYEQYF. CDR3 in DNA: TGTGCCAGCAGCTTGGACCCCGGGACACTCTCCTACGAGCAGTACTTC. The variable domain in full, with the rest retrieved from reference TRBV5-5 and TRBJ2-7, is DAGVTQSPTHLIKTRGQQVTLRCSPISGHKSVSWYQQVLGQGPQFIFQYYEKEERGRGNFPDRFSARQFPNYSSELNVNALLLGDSALYLCASSLDPGTLSYEQYFGPGTRLTVT.